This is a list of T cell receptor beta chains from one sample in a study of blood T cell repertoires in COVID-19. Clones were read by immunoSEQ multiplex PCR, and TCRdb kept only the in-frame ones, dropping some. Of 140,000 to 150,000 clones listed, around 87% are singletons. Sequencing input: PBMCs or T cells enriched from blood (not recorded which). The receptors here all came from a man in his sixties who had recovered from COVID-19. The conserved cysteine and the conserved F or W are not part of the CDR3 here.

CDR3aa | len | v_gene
ATRSETGPHEQY | 12 | TRBV15
ASSISGPSTDTQY | 13 | TRBV19
ASSPTSLNEQF | 11 | TRBV27
ASSLGPSGRSVNEQF | 15 | TRBV11-3
ASSLGGDGELF | 11 | TRBV28
ASNSGTSGQY | 10 | TRBV28
AWSVEVFSSPLH | 12 | TRBV30
ASSSPSNTGELF | 12 | TRBV11-2
ASSYGLRDTQY | 11 | TRBV6-5
ASSLQTYNEQF | 11 | TRBV7-2
ASSTRTMRMAYEQY | 14 | TRBV13
ASSQTSGSRY | 10 | TRBV3-1/TRBV3-2
ASSTGTSAYSNQPQH | 15 | TRBV7-6
ASSPSFSNQPQH | 12 | TRBV27
ASSRDTSYNEQF | 12 | TRBV7-3
ASSSDRTNTEAF | 12 | TRBV6-5
AISETSIGEQF | 11 | TRBV10-3
ASSQDWAGYEQY | 12 | TRBV4-1
ASSQAATYGYT | 11 | TRBV14
ASSQEVSTETQY | 12 | TRBV3-1/TRBV3-2
ASSSNRGFDQPQH | 13 | TRBV27
ASSQERVWSTEAF | 13 | TRBV4-2
ASSRGEPYGYT | 11 | TRBV3-1/TRBV3-2
ASSWTSGYSYEQY | 13 | TRBV11-1
ASSTSPGTGFGIALNTEAF | 19 | TRBV9
ASSPLSGAYEQY | 12 | TRBV3-1/TRBV3-2
ASSLGRQGETQY | 12 | TRBV5-1
ASSQWGVRTPASDTQY | 16 | TRBV28
ASSIPLGATKTGYT | 14 | TRBV19
AWSVRANEKLF | 11 | TRBV30
ASSRELRGNTIY | 12 | TRBV4-2
ASSLTGYEQY | 10 | TRBV28
ASREKTGLSNQPQH | 14 | TRBV2
SVVSRDRKTGTYEQY | 15 | TRBV29-1
ASSTPGLPILH | 11 | TRBV5-4
ASSFLGQPNEQF | 12 | TRBV7-9
ASSILGISYEQY | 12 | TRBV5-5
ASRRGETQY | 9 | TRBV12-3/TRBV12-4
ASSAGGVEAF | 10 | TRBV5-6
ASSQNSPWGYT | 11 | TRBV7-9
AWSVGSRGDQPQH | 13 | TRBV30
ATSTDRGGNQPQH | 13 | TRBV15
ASSSRVTGELF | 11 | TRBV18
ASNRVVDSPLH | 11 | TRBV19
SVEANRGREAF | 11 | TRBV29-1
ASSYDIGSVGDTQY | 14 | TRBV6-5
AWSGTSGGADEQF | 13 | TRBV30
ASSVSYEQF | 9 | TRBV25-1
ASSQTPDRSNNQPQH | 15 | TRBV7-8
ANQGRRHGYT | 10 | TRBV10-1
ASSIPNTDTQY | 11 | TRBV19
ASSKTSPGELF | 11 | TRBV3-1/TRBV3-2
AWSRWEVSSYEQY | 13 | TRBV30
ASTSRVGSAEAF | 12 | TRBV6-6
ASSQGVNGYGYT | 12 | TRBV3-1/TRBV3-2